This T cell receptor beta chain was sequenced in a study of shared clonotypes between healthy human individuals. General study results and limits: Generation probability values for non-shared clonotypes were lower than those for clonotypes shared by all four donors.

On this clone itself: Its target is not known.

TCRdb's copy holds only in-frame clones and misses some; the assay was immunoSEQ multiplex PCR. The table shows more than 2,000,000 clones, with roughly nine tenths occurring only once. Germline V gene lookup returns CDR1 MNHNS and CDR2 SASEGT. The CDR3 covers 14 residues. V lost 6 bases and J lost 0, with 12 bases in between. The clonotype comes from a man aged 18 to 29 in good health. The rearrangement uses TRBV6-1 and TRBJ2-7; a possible D gene is TRBD1 (6 bases). Sequencing was done on a sample of naive CD4+ T cells sorted from blood. As to subset: CD45RA+ positively selected. The chain's CDR3 is CASRPTGLSYEQYF. In DNA, the CDR3 is TGTGCCAGCAGACCCACAGGGCTCTCCTACGAGCAGTACTTC.